This TCR beta chain was sequenced during a study of control samples from healthy donors and cancer patients. The CDR3 length is 12 residues. Germline V CDR1 and CDR2: SGHRS, YFSETQ. The V end was cut by 0 bases, the J end by 12 bases, with 12 bases between. The assay was immunoSEQ multiplex PCR, and TCRdb's table has in-frame clones only and misses some. The profile shows 130,000 to 150,000 clones, about 88% of them singletons. Material for sequencing was blood. V usage is TRBV5-1 and J usage is TRBJ1-2, with D possibly being TRBD1 (6 bases). The TCR originated in a woman between 25 and 40 years old in good health. CDR3 DNA: TGCGCCAGCAGCTTGGGGGGGCAGTCGCACACCTTC. It is translated as CASSLGGQSHTF.